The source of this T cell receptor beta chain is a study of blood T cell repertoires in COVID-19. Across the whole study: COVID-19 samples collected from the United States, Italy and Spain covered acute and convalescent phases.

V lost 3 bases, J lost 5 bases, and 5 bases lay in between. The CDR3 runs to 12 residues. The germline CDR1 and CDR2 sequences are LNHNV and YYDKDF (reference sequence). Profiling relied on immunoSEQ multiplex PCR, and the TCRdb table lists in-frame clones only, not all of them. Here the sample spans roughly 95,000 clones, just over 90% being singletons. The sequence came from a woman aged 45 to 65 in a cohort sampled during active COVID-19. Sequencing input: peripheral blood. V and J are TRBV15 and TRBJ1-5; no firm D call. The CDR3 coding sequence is TGTGCCACCAGCAGGGGAGATCAGCCCCAGCATTTT. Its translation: CATSRGDQPQHF. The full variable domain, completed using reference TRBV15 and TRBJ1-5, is DAMVIQNPRYQVTQFGKPVTLSCSQTLNHNVMYWYQQKSSQAPKLLFHYYDKDFNNEADTPDNFQSRRPNTSFCFLDIRSPGLGDTAMYLCATSRGDQPQHFGDGTRLSIL.